This record covers a single T cell receptor (beta chain). Its matching antigen is unknown. Germline assignment: CDR1 MNHEY and CDR2 SVGAGI. The CDR3 totals 15 residues. TCRdb's copy holds only in-frame clones and misses some; the assay was immunoSEQ multiplex PCR. The sample holds approximately 530,000 clones; about 96% are singletons and the top ten take about 0.059%. The data stem from a study of shared clonotypes between healthy human individuals. Notes on the study in general: Generally, naive subsets came out with larger estimated richness than memory subsets.

Sequenced sample: naive CD4+ T cells sorted from blood. Sample subset: CD45RA+ positively selected. The clonotype was recovered from a woman aged 25 to 39 in good health. The rearrangement links TRBV6-5 to TRBJ2-5; 9 bases are a match to TRBD1. The end of the DNA fits TRBJ2-7 better, so the J call may be wrong. The CDR3 bases are TGTGCCAGCAGCCACCGGGACAGGGCCCCCTACGAGCAGTACTTC. It translates to CASSHRDRAPYEQYF.